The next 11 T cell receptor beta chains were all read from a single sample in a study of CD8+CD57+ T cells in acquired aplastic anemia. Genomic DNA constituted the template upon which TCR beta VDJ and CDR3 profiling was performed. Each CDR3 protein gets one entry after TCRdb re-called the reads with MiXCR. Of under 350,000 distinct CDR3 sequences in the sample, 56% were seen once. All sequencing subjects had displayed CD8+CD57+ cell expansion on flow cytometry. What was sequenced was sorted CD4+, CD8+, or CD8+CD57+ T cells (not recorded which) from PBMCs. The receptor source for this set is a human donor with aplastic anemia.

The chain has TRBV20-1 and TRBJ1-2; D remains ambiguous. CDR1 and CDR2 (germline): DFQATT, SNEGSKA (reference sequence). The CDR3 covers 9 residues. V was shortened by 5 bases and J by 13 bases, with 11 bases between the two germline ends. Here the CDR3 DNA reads TGCAGTGCTGGCCGGAGGAGCACCTTC. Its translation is CSAGRRSTF.

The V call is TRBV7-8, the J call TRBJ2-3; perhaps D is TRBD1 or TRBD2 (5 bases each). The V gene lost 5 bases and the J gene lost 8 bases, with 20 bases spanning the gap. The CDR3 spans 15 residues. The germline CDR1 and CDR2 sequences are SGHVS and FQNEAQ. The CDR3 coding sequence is TGTGCCAGCAGCCACCGCGCGAACACCGGGGCTACGCAGTATTTT. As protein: CASSHRANTGATQYF.

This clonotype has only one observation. The CDR3 sequence is CSARAPDGYTF. CDR3 nucleotide sequence: TGCAGTGCTAGGGCCCCAGATGGCTACACCTTC. The chain combines TRBV20-1 with TRBJ1-2; no firm D call. Germline CDR1 and CDR2: DFQATT and SNEGSKA (reference sequence). The ends were cut back, 3 bases at V and 6 bases at J, with 8 bases in the middle. The CDR3 runs to 11 residues.

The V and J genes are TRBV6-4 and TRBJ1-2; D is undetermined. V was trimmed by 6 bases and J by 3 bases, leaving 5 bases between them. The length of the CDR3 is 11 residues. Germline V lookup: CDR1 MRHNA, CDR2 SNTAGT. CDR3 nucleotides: TGTGCCAGCAGCGAGGACTATGGCTACACCTTC. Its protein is CASSEDYGYTF.

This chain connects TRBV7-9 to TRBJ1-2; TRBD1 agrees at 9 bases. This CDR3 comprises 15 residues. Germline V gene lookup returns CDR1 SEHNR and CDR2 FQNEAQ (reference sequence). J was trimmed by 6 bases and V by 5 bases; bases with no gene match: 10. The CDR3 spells CASSKTGTGRNGYTF. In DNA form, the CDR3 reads TGTGCCAGCAGCAAAACCGGGACAGGGCGCAATGGCTACACCTTC.

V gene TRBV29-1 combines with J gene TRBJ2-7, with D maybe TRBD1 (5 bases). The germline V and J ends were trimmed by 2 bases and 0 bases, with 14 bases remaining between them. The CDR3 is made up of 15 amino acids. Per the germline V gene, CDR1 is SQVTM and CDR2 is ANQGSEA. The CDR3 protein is CSVEYRTGPSYEQYF. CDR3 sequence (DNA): TGCAGCGTTGAATACCGTACAGGACCCTCCTACGAGCAGTACTTC.

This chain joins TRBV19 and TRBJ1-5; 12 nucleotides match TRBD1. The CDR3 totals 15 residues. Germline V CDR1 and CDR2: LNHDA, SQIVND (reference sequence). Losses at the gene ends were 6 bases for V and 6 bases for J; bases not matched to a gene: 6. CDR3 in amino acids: CASSAGQGAGQPQHF. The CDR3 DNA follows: TGTGCCAGTAGCGCGGGACAGGGGGCCGGTCAGCCCCAGCATTTT. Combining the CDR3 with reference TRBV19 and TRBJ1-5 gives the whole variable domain DGGITQSPKYLFRKEGQNVTLSCEQNLNHDAMYWYRQDPGQGLRLIYYSQIVNDFQKGDIAEGYSVSREKKESFPLTVTSAQKNPTAFYLCASSAGQGAGQPQHFGDGTRLSIL.

CDR3 amino acids: CASSFNSGELFF. The CDR3 DNA reads TGTGCCAGCAGCTTCAACTCCGGGGAGCTGTTTTTT. The chain combines TRBV7-9 with TRBJ2-2; D unclear. This CDR3 has 12 residues. The V end was cut by 3 bases, the J end by 6 bases, with 5 bases between. Per germline, CDR1 SEHNR and CDR2 FQNEAQ (reference sequence).

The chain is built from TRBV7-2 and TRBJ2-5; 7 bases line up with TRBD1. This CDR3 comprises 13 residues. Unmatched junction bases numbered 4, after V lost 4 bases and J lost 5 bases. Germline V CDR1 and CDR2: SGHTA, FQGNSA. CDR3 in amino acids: CASSWNRGETQYF. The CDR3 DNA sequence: TGTGCCAGCAGCTGGAACAGGGGTGAGACCCAGTACTTC.

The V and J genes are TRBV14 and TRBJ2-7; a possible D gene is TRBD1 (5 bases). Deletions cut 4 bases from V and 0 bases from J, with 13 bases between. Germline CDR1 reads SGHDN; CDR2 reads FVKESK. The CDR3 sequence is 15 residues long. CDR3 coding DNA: TGTGCCAGCAGCCCAAAACAGGTTAACTCCTACGAGCAGTACTTC. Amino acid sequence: CASSPKQVNSYEQYF.

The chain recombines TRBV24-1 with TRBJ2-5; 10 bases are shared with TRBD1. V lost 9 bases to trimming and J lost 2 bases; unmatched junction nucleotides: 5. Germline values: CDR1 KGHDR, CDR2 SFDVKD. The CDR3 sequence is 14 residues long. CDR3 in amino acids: CATGTGELQETQYF. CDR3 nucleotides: TGTGCCACCGGGACAGGGGAATTACAAGAGACCCAGTACTTC.